The 19 T cell receptor beta chains in this list originate from one sample, sequenced in a study of shared clonotypes between healthy human individuals. CD45RO-negative, CCR7-selected cells formed the naive CD8 fraction, which excluded terminally differentiated effector memory CD45RA+ cells. The method was immunoSEQ multiplex PCR; TCRdb's version includes in-frame clones alone and lacks a portion of them. The sample includes about 1.9 million clones, 93% of them seen just once. Material: naive CD8+ T cells from PBMCs. Receptors originate from a man younger than 35 in good health. Some clones in this sample may be carry-over from other donors' samples.

The table lists this clone with a few counts. This chain joins TRBV7-6 and TRBJ1-1; D gene unclear. V lost 3 bases and J lost 2, with 10 bases in between. This CDR3 has 14 amino acids. From germline, CDR1 is SGHVS and CDR2 FNYEAQ. In DNA, the CDR3 is TGTGCCAGCAGCTTGGGTTTTGTTAACACTGAAGCTTTCTTT. This gives the protein CASSLGFVNTEAFF.

The chain links TRBV27 to TRBJ2-1, with TRBD2 matching 11 bases. This CDR3 is 16 amino acids long. Germline V gene lookup returns CDR1 MNHEY and CDR2 SMNVEV (reference sequence). J lost 6 bases, V lost 7 bases, and 11 bases had no gene match. In DNA form, the CDR3 reads TGTGCCAGCATCCTAAGACTAGCGGGAACGGGCAATGAGCAGTTCTTC. Encoded protein: CASILRLAGTGNEQFF.

This clone was seen just once. V gene TRBV28 combines with J gene TRBJ2-1; D ambiguous. The CDR3 extends over 14 amino acids. Germline V gives CDR1 MDHEN, CDR2 SYDVKM. V shed 3 bases and J shed 3 bases, with 9 bases lying between them. CDR3 bases: TGTGCCAGCAGTTTCCGAGGCAACTACAATGAGCAGTTCTTC. It specifies CASSFRGNYNEQFF.

Remarks on this clone: The sample contains more than one DNA sequence encoding this CDR3. The genes are TRBV6-5 and TRBJ1-1, with 10 bases that match TRBD1. Unmatched junction bases numbered 3, after V lost 6 bases and J lost 5 bases. The CDR3 length is 13 residues. Germline CDR1 is MNHEY and CDR2 is SVGAGI. The CDR3 coding sequence is TGTGCCAGCAGCCCGGACAGGGGGACTGAAGCTTTCTTT. Residues: CASSPDRGTEAFF.

As concerns this clone: Different DNA sequences within this sample yield the same CDR3. The chain couples TRBV28 to TRBJ1-1; weak D call: TRBD1 (6 bases). The CDR3 has 10 amino acids. V shed 6 bases and J shed 8 bases, with 7 bases lying between them. Germline loops: CDR1 MDHEN, CDR2 SYDVKM. CDR3 loop: CASRGGEAFF. The CDR3 bases are TGTGCCAGCAGAGGGGGGGAAGCTTTCTTT. Based on the CDR3 plus reference TRBV28 and TRBJ1-1, the full variable domain is DVKVTQSSRYLVKRTGEKVFLECVQDMDHENMFWYRQDPGLGLRLIYFSYDVKMKEKGDIPEGYSVSREKKERFSLILESASTNQTSMYLCASRGGEAFFGQGTRLTVV.

V gene TRBV4-1 combines with J gene TRBJ2-7; a possible D gene is TRBD1 (5 bases). Germline lookup yields CDR1 MGHRA and CDR2 YSYEKL. The CDR3 length is 16 residues. Trimming shortened V by 0 bases and J by 4 bases, and 16 bases separated the two germline ends. The CDR3 loop reads CASSQELGVVSYEQYF. CDR3 DNA sequence: TGCGCCAGCAGCCAAGAATTAGGGGTGGTTTCATACGAGCAGTACTTC.

The chain carries TRBV7-8 and TRBJ1-4, with D perhaps TRBD1 (5 bases). CDR3 length: 14 residues. V lost 1 base and J lost 7, with 10 bases in between. The germline V gene encodes CDR1 SGHVS and CDR2 FQNEAQ. CDR3 amino acids: CASSLDFGGEKLFF. CDR3 in DNA: TGTGCCAGCAGCTTAGACTTCGGGGGTGAAAAACTGTTTTTT.

There are a few counts of this clone. In DNA, the CDR3 is TGCGCCAGCAGTCTCGGACTGTTGAACACTGAAGCTTTCTTT. Amino acids: CASSLGLLNTEAFF. The V call is TRBV10-1, the J call TRBJ1-1, with no clear D. The CDR3 length is 14 residues. Germline CDR1 WNHNN, CDR2 SYGVQD (reference sequence). V was cut by 5 bases and J by 0 bases, with 10 bases left in between.

The CDR3 here is CASLPRQRRPPYEQYF. CDR3 nucleotide sequence: TGTGCCAGCTTACCCCGGCAGAGACGGCCCCCCTACGAGCAGTACTTC. V and J are TRBV28 and TRBJ2-7; D not resolved. Deletions cut 8 bases from V and 2 bases from J, with 22 bases between. The CDR3 spans 16 residues. Germline values: CDR1 MDHEN, CDR2 SYDVKM.

The chain joins TRBV9 to TRBJ2-2, with D tentatively TRBD2 (5 bases). Trimming took 7 bases from V and 5 from J, leaving 6 bases between them. Germline loops: CDR1 SGDLS, CDR2 YYNGEE. The CDR3 covers 11 residues. CDR3 amino acids: CASEGTGELFF. CDR3 DNA: TGTGCCAGCGAGGGAACCGGGGAGCTGTTTTTT.

The chain joins TRBV7-9 to TRBJ2-7; 10 nucleotides align to TRBD1. V shed 4 bases and J 2 bases; nucleotides not matched to a gene: 14. CDR3 size: 18 residues. CDR1 and CDR2 (germline): SEHNR, FQNEAQ (reference sequence). The CDR3 coding sequence is TGTGCCAGCAGCTCACCGGGACAGGGGACGACTCGCCCCTACGAGCAGTACTTC. Residues: CASSSPGQGTTRPYEQYF. Supplemented by reference TRBV7-9 and TRBJ2-7, the full variable domain reads DTGVSQNPRHKITKRGQNVTFRCDPISEHNRLYWYRQTLGQGPEFLTYFQNEAQLEKSRLLSDRFSAERPKGSFSTLEIQRTEQGDSAMYLCASSSPGQGTTRPYEQYFGPGTRLTVT.

Notes on this clone: This same CDR3 is encoded by further DNA sequences in the sample. The chain links TRBV27 to TRBJ2-7; D gene unclear. The CDR3 is 13 amino acids. Germline CDR1 is MNHEY and CDR2 is SMNVEV (reference sequence). Trimming took off 2 bases at V and 3 bases at J, with 8 bases between the two ends. The chain's CDR3 is CASSLGVGYEQYF. CDR3 sequence (DNA): TGTGCCAGCAGTTTAGGGGTGGGCTACGAGCAGTACTTC.

CDR3 sequence: CASSLWRIQGANEQFF. CDR3 bases: TGTGCCAGCAGCTTATGGAGGATACAGGGGGCCAATGAGCAGTTCTTC. The chain is built from TRBV11-2 and TRBJ2-1; the match to TRBD1 covers 9 bases. The CDR3 is 16 amino acids. CDR1 and CDR2 from the germline V gene are SGHAT and FQNNGV. V lost 2 bases and J lost 6; bases outside the gene matches: 8.

This rearrangement joins TRBV5-5 to TRBJ2-2; TRBD2 agrees at 7 bases. The V gene's germline CDR1 is SGHKS and CDR2 YYEKEE (reference sequence). V dropped 2 bases and J dropped 6; count of bases not matched to a gene: 4. The CDR3 runs to 14 residues. The CDR3 region is CASSLGLEAGELFF. The CDR3 DNA sequence: TGTGCCAGCAGCTTAGGACTAGAGGCCGGGGAGCTGTTTTTT.

V usage is TRBV27 and J usage is TRBJ2-7, with 9 nucleotides matching TRBD1. The germline V gene has CDR1 MNHEY and CDR2 SMNVEV (reference sequence). The CDR3 has 15 residues. V shed 3 bases and J 3 bases; nucleotides not matched to a gene: 6. The CDR3, as DNA: TGTGCCAGCAGTTTTGGGGGGACAGGGTACTACGAGCAGTACTTC. This gives the protein CASSFGGTGYYEQYF.

V gene TRBV19 combines with J gene TRBJ2-7; D unclear. Deletions cut 3 bases from V and 2 bases from J, with 14 bases between. The CDR3 consists of 15 residues. Germline V gives CDR1 LNHDA, CDR2 SQIVND (reference sequence). The DNA of the CDR3 is TGTGCCAGTAGTATTTCTGCGGAGAATCCCTACGAGCAGTACTTC. Translated: CASSISAENPYEQYF.

J is TRBJ1-1 and V is TRBV15; D remains ambiguous. Germline V gene lookup returns CDR1 LNHNV and CDR2 YYDKDF (reference sequence). The length of the CDR3 is 14 residues. Trimming stripped 5 bases from V and 1 base from J, with 11 bases between. The CDR3 region is CATSGVEGNTEAFF. The DNA for the CDR3 is TGTGCCACCAGCGGTGTTGAAGGGAACACTGAAGCTTTCTTT.

This chain connects TRBV13 to TRBJ2-4; 8 bases agree with TRBD2. After removal of 5 bases from V and 3 bases from J, the junction contained 9 bases not matched to a gene. This CDR3 has 16 amino acids. The germline gives CDR1 PRHDT, CDR2 FYEKMQ (reference sequence). As DNA, the CDR3 is TGTGCCAGCAGCGAAGCGGGGGACGAGCTCAAAAACATTCAGTACTTC. Its protein product is CASSEAGDELKNIQYF.

This clone was observed a single time. The rearrangement joins TRBV29-1 to TRBJ1-5; no firm D call. Germline V CDR1 and CDR2: SQVTM, ANQGSEA. CDR3 size: 14 residues. Deletions cut 8 bases from V and 3 bases from J, with 17 bases between. The CDR3 loop is CSLLEGGHNQPQHF. The DNA for the CDR3 is TGCAGCCTTCTTGAGGGAGGGCACAATCAGCCCCAGCATTTT.